The TCR beta chain under discussion was sequenced for a study of T cells in narcolepsy. Overall study context: Healthy controls were enrolled alongside patients with narcolepsy type 1 or type 2.

V gave up 3 bases and J gave up 6 bases; unmatched junction bases: 8. Germline V gene data show CDR1 as MDHEN and CDR2 as SYDVKM. The CDR3 is made up of 16 amino acids. Study observations and caveats: Blood of same and different patients, but not healthy controls, reportedly held recurring autoreactive clonotypes. Some memory CD4+ repertoires had no autoreactive clone sequences. Comparing one patient's CSF and blood CD4+ clonotypes highlighted HCRT- and TRIB2-specific autoreactive clonotypes.

As regards this clone: Its target is not known.

TCRdb keeps only in-frame clones here, not all; method: immunoSEQ multiplex PCR. The sample shows about 13,000 clones, roughly 89% of them seen only once. The chain has TRBV28 and TRBJ2-1, with 10 bases identical to TRBD2. This TCR was recovered from a human donor with narcolepsy. The sequenced material came from CD45RA- memory CD4+ T cells from PBMCs. CDR3 in amino acids: CASSFLQREGFNEQFF. The CDR3 coding sequence is TGTGCCAGCAGTTTTTTGCAGCGGGAGGGATTCAATGAGCAGTTCTTC.